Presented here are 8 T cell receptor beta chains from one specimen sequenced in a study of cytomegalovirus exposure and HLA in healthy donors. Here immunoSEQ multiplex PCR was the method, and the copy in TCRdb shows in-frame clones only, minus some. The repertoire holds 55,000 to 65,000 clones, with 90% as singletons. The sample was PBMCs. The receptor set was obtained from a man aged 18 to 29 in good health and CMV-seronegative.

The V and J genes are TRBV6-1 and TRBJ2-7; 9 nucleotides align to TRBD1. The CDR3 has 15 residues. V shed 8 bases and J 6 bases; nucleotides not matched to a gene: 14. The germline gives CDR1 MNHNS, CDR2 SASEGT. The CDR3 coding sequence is TGTGCCAGCGCTACAGGGGGGACAGGGAGGGCCGAGCAGTACTTC. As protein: CASATGGTGRAEQYF.

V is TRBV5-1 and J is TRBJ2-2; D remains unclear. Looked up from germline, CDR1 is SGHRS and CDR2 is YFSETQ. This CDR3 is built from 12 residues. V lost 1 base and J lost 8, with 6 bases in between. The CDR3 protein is CASSLIEGELFF. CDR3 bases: TGCGCCAGCAGCTTGATTGAGGGGGAGCTGTTTTTT.

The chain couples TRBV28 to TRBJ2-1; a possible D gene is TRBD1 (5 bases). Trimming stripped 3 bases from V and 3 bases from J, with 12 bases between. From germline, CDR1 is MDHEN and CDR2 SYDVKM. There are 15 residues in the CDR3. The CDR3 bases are TGTGCCAGCAGTTTCGGACCGGACAACTACAATGAGCAGTTCTTC. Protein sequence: CASSFGPDNYNEQFF.

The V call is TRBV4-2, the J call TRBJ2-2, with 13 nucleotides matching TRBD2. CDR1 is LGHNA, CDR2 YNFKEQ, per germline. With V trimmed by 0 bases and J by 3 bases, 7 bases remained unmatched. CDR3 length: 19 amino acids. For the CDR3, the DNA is TGTGCCAGCAGCCAAGATGGACTAGCGGGAGTTTATTACACCGGGGAGCTGTTTTTT. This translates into CASSQDGLAGVYYTGELFF.

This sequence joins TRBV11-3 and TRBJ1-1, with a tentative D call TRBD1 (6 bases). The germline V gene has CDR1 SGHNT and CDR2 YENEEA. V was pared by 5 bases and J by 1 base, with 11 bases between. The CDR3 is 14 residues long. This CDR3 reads CASSLQGSNTEAFF. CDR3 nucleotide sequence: TGTGCCAGCAGCCTACAGGGTTCGAACACTGAAGCTTTCTTT. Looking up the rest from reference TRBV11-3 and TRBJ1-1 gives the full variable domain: EAGVVQSPRYKIIEKKQPVAFWCNPISGHNTLYWYLQNLGQGPELLIRYENEEAVDDSQLPKDRFSAERLKGVDSTLKIQPAELGDSAVYLCASSLQGSNTEAFFGQGTRLTVV.

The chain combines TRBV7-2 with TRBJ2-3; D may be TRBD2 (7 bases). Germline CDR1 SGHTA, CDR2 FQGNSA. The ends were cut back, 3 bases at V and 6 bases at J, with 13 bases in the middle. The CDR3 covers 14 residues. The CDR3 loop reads CASSLRGRVDTQYF. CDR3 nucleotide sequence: TGTGCCAGCAGCTTGAGGGGGAGGGTGGATACGCAGTATTTT.

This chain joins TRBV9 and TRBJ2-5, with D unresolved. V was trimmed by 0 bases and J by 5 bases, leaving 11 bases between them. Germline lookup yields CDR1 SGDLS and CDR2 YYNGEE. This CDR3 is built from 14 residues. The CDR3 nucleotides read TGTGCCAGCAGCGTAGGAGTGCCCGGGGAGACCCAGTACTTC. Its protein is CASSVGVPGETQYF.

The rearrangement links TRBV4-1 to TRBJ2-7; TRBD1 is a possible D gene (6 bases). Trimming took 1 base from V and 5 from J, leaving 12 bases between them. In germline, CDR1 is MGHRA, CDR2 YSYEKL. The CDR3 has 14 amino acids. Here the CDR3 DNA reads TGCGCCAGCAGCCAAGTGGGACAAGAAAACGAGCAGTACTTC. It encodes CASSQVGQENEQYF.